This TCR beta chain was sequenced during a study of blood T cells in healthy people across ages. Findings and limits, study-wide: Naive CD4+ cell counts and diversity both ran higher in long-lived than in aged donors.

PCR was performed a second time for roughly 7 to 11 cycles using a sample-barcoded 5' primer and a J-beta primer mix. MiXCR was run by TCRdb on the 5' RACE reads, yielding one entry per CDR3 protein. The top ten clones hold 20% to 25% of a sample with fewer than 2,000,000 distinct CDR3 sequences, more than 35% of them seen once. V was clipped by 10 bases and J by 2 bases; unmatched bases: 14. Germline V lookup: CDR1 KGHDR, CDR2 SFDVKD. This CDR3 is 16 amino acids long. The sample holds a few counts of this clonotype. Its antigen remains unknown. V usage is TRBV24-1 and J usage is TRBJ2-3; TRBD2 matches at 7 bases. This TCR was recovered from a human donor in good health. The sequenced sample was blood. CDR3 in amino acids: CATSPAFGTTTDTQYF. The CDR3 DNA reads TGTGCCACTTCGCCAGCCTTTGGGACTACCACAGATACGCAGTATTTT.